The TCR beta chain under discussion was sequenced for a study of T cells in Graves' hyperthyroidism and ophthalmopathy. Amplification of TCR beta CDR3 regions was performed using RNA transcripts as template. Primed by the HTBI set, a first-round RT-PCR was run on the TCR CDR3. Via MiXCR, TCRdb re-called the multiplex PCR reads, giving one row per CDR3 protein. Seen here are around 580,000 distinct CDR3 sequences, roughly a sixth observed once, and the top ten hold 18%. This clonotype has at least ten counts. Criteria for exclusion of patients were uncontrolled infection, other autoimmune disease, pregnancy or lactation. Fresh peripheral blood, 9.5 to 10 ml of it, supplied the PBMCs. With V trimmed by 6 bases and J by 5 bases, 8 bases remained unmatched. CDR3 size: 14 residues. CDR1 and CDR2 (germline): SGHRS, YFSETQ.

The V gene is TRBV5-1, the J gene TRBJ2-1, with 7 bases aligning to TRBD2. The sample comprised blood. This TCR came from a woman between 18 and 30 years old with Graves' hyperthyroidism. CDR3 region: CASKIAGWNNEQFF. DNA for the CDR3: TGCGCCAGCAAAATAGCGGGTTGGAACAATGAGCAGTTCTTC.